The source of this T cell receptor beta chain is a study of Graves' ophthalmopathy and Graves' hyperthyroidism. As for the study in general: Ophthalmopathy absent within 18 months of follow-up marked hyperthyroidism as stable. Study observations and caveats: Sensitivity reached 60% to 71% and specificity just under 75% when the model predicted ophthalmopathy progression.

Note on this clonotype: No antigen is known for it. One junction end does not reproduce the germline sequence, and a read error may be involved.

The study excluded patients with other autoimmune diseases, uncontrolled infections, pregnancy or lactation. This CDR3 contains 13 residues. CDR1 is SEHNR and CDR2 is FQNEAQ in the germline V gene (reference sequence). Amplifying from RNA transcripts, the study obtained TCR beta CDR3 regions. Investigators did first-round RT-PCR with HTBI primers, then second-round multiplex PCR. TCRdb analysed the multiplex PCR reads with MiXCR anew, one entry per CDR3 protein. The repertoire holds 900,000 to 1,200,000 distinct CDR3 sequences, with about 35% as singletons. The sequence derives from an adult man with Graves' hyperthyroidism. This chain uses TRBV7-9 with TRBJ2-7, with a weak D call TRBD2 (5 bases). The sequenced sample consisted of peripheral blood or thyroid tissue (not recorded which). CDR3 in DNA: TGTGCCAGCAGCTTAGGACTCACCGGGGAGCTGTACTTC. Translated: CASSLGLTGELYF.